This entry lists 13 T cell receptor beta chains sequenced from one sample in a study of technical replicates of blood from a few donors. Some clones are missing from TCRdb's copy, which holds only in-frame ones; the method was immunoSEQ multiplex PCR. The profile shows about 70,000 clones, over 85% of them singletons. The sequenced material came from T cells isolated from PBMCs. These receptors were collected from a human donor in good health.

This clone was observed once. V is TRBV5-6 and J is TRBJ2-7, with TRBD1 matching 9 bases. Germline V gene data show CDR1 as SGHDT and CDR2 as YYEEEE. The CDR3 covers 14 residues. J was trimmed by 5 bases and V by 2 bases; bases with no gene match: 5. The CDR3 DNA follows: TGTGCCAGCAGCTTCGGGACAGGGATCCACGAGCAGTACTTC. Protein product: CASSFGTGIHEQYF.

The chain links TRBV9 to TRBJ2-1, with D uncertain. V lost 3 bases, J lost 7 bases, and 8 bases lay in between. CDR1 SGDLS and CDR2 YYNGEE come from the germline V gene. The CDR3 sequence is 12 residues long. The CDR3 nucleotides read TGTGCCAGCAGCGCTGACGGGAATGAGCAGTTCTTC. It translates to CASSADGNEQFF.

V usage is TRBV5-1 and J usage is TRBJ2-3; tentative D call: TRBD1 (5 bases). Germline loops: CDR1 SGHRS, CDR2 YFSETQ. The V end was cut by 4 bases, the J end by 2 bases, with 11 bases between. This CDR3 spans 14 amino acids. This CDR3 is CASSLQEHTDTQYF. The CDR3 nucleotides read TGCGCCAGCAGCCTACAGGAACACACAGATACGCAGTATTTT.

The chain couples TRBV7-9 to TRBJ2-5, with no clear D. CDR1 SEHNR and CDR2 FQNEAQ come from the germline V gene (reference sequence). The CDR3 length is 14 residues. The germline V and J ends were trimmed by 2 bases and 5 bases, with 12 bases remaining between them. The CDR3 protein is CASSLNGQRETQYF. CDR3 nucleotides: TGTGCCAGCAGCTTAAACGGCCAGAGGGAGACCCAGTACTTC.

The chain combines TRBV4-1 with TRBJ1-2; D is ambiguous. The CDR3 covers 13 residues. The V and J ends lost 0 bases and 4 bases respectively, with 6 bases between them. From germline, CDR1 is MGHRA and CDR2 YSYEKL. The CDR3 DNA is TGCGCCAGCAGCCAAGACAGATTCTATGGCTACACCTTC. Protein: CASSQDRFYGYTF.

V and J are TRBV30 and TRBJ2-3; no definite D call. The V end lost 0 bases, the J end lost 5 bases, and 6 bases lay between the germline ends. Germline V gene sequence: CDR1 GTSNPN, CDR2 SVGIG (reference sequence). The CDR3 length is 12 residues. DNA for the CDR3: TGTGCCTGGAGTGTACAAAGAGATACGCAGTATTTT. Its protein product is CAWSVQRDTQYF. Based on the CDR3 plus reference TRBV30 and TRBJ2-3, the full variable domain is SQTIHQWPATLVQPVGSPLSLECTVEGTSNPNLYWYRQAAGRGLQLLFYSVGIGQISSEVPQNLSASRPQDRQFILSSKKLLLSDSGFYLCAWSVQRDTQYFGPGTRLTVL.

This chain links TRBV10-2 with TRBJ1-5; D not certain. The V gene lost 3 bases and the J gene lost 4 bases, with 10 bases spanning the gap. Germline CDR1 reads WSHSY; CDR2 reads SAAADI. The CDR3 has 14 residues. The CDR3 here is CASSEADWNQPQHF. CDR3 DNA: TGCGCCAGCAGTGAAGCGGACTGGAATCAGCCCCAGCATTTT.

This clone has only a few counts. The chain combines TRBV11-3 with TRBJ2-7; a weak D match, TRBD1 (6 bases). Germline V gene lookup returns CDR1 SGHNT and CDR2 YENEEA. The CDR3 loop spans 14 amino acids. Trimming left V 1 base short and J 9 bases short, with 16 bases between. CDR3 sequence: CASSLGRGSIGQYF. The CDR3 DNA sequence: TGTGCCAGCAGCTTAGGCAGGGGAAGCATCGGGCAGTACTTC.

This rearrangement joins TRBV15 to TRBJ2-7, with 7 positions matching TRBD2. Germline CDR1 and CDR2: LNHNV and YYDKDF (reference sequence). This CDR3 is built from 15 residues. V gave up 1 base and J gave up 4 bases; unmatched junction bases: 7. The CDR3 DNA reads TGTGCCACCAGCAGAGCACGGACTAGTGCTTACGAGCAGTACTTC. The encoded protein is CATSRARTSAYEQYF.

This chain joins TRBV9 and TRBJ2-1; 9 nucleotides match TRBD2. Germline-derived CDR1 and CDR2 are SGDLS and YYNGEE. The J segment lost 7 bases and the V segment lost 0 bases, leaving 5 bases of the junction unmatched. The CDR3 has 15 residues. This chain's CDR3 is CASSVEGTSLNEQFF. CDR3 DNA sequence: TGTGCCAGCAGCGTAGAGGGGACTAGCTTGAATGAGCAGTTCTTC. Combining the CDR3 with reference TRBV9 and TRBJ2-1 gives the whole variable domain DSGVTQTPKHLITATGQRVTLRCSPRSGDLSVYWYQQSLDQGLQFLIQYYNGEERAKGNILERFSAQQFPDLHSELNLSSLELGDSALYFCASSVEGTSLNEQFFGPGTRLTVL.

The chain joins TRBV4-1 to TRBJ1-5, with D possibly being TRBD1 (6 bases). Germline values: CDR1 MGHRA, CDR2 YSYEKL. CDR3 size: 15 residues. V was trimmed by 3 bases and J by 5 bases, leaving 14 bases between them. The CDR3 loop is CASSHTDRQHQPQHF. The DNA for the CDR3 is TGCGCCAGCAGCCATACGGACAGACAGCATCAGCCCCAGCATTTT.

Only one count was recorded for this clone. The chain employs TRBV29-1 and TRBJ2-2; D call uncertain. Germline CDR1 is SQVTM and CDR2 is ANQGSEA. Trimming took off 4 bases at V and 1 base at J, with 4 bases between the two ends. This CDR3 contains 12 residues. CDR3 coding DNA: TGCAGCGTTGTCTGGAACACCGGGGAGCTGTTTTTT. It translates to CSVVWNTGELFF.

V is TRBV25-1 and J is TRBJ1-2; TRBD1 is a possible D gene (6 bases). The V gene's germline CDR1 is MGHDK and CDR2 SYGVNS. Trimming removed 4 bases from V and 7 bases from J, with 10 bases in between. The CDR3 has 12 residues. The CDR3 sequence: CASSADRSGYTF. CDR3 nucleotides: TGTGCCAGCAGTGCGGACAGAAGTGGCTACACCTTC.